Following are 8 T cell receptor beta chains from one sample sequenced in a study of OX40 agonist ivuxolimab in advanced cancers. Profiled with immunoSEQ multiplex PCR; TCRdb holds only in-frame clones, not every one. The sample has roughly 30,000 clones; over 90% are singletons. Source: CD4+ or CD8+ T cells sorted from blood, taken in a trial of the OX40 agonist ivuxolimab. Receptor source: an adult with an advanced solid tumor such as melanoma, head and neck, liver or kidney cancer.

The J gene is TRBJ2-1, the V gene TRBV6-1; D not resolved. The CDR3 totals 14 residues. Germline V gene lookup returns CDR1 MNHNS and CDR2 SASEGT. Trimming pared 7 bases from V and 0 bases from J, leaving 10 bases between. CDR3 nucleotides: TGTGCCAGCAAGTGGCCTTCCTCCTACAATGAGCAGTTCTTC. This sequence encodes CASKWPSSYNEQFF.

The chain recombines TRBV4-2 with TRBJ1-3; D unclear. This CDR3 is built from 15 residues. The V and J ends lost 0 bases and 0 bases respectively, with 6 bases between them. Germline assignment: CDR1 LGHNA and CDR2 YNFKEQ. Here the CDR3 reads CASSQELDSGNTIYF. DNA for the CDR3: TGTGCCAGCAGCCAAGAACTAGACTCTGGAAACACCATATATTTT.

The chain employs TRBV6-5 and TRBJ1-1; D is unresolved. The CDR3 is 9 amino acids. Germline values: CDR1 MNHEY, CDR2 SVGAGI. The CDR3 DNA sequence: TGTCCGCGGAACACTGAAGCTTTCTTT. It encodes CPRNTEAFF.

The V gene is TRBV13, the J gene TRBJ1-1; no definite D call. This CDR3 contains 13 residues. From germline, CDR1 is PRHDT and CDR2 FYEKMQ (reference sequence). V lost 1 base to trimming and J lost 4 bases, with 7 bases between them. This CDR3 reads CASSLASLTEAFF. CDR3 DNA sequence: TGTGCCAGCAGCTTAGCTTCGCTCACTGAAGCTTTCTTT.

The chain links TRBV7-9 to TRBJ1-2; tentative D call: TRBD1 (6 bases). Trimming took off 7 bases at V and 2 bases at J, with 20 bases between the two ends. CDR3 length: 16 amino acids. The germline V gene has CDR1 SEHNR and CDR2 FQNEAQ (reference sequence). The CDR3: CASMMDSVGGNYGYTF. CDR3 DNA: TGTGCCAGCATGATGGACAGCGTGGGGGGGAACTATGGCTACACCTTC.

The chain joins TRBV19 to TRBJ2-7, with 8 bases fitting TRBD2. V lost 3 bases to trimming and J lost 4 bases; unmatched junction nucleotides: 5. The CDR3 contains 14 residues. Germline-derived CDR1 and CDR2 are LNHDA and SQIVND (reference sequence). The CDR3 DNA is TGTGCCAGTAGTATGGACAGCGGGAGTTACGAGCAGTACTTC. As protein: CASSMDSGSYEQYF.

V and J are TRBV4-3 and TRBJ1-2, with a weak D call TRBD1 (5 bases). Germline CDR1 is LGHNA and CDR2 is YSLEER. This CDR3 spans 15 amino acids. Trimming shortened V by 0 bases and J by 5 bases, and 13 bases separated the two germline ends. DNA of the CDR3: TGCGCCAGCAGCCAAGATTGGGGGGGAGGATATGGCTACACCTTC. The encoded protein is CASSQDWGGGYGYTF.

CDR3 residues: CASSLDISLNTIYF. The CDR3 DNA reads TGTGCCAGCAGCTTGGACATCTCGCTAAACACCATATATTTT. V and J are TRBV5-5 and TRBJ1-3; D not resolved. Germline assignment: CDR1 SGHKS and CDR2 YYEKEE (reference sequence). V lost 0 bases and J 6 bases, leaving 10 bases between the germline ends. CDR3 length: 14 amino acids.